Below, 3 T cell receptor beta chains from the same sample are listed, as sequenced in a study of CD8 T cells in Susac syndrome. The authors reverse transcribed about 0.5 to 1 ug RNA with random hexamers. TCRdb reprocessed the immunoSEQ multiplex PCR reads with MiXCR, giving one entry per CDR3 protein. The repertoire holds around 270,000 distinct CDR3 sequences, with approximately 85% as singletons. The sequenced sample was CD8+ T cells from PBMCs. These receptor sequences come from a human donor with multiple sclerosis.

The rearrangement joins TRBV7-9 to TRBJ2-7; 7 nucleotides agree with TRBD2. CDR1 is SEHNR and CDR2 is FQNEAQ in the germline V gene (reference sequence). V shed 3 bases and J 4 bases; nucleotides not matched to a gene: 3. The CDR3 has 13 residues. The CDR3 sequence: CASSLWEGYEQYF. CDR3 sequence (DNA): TGTGCCAGCAGCTTGTGGGAGGGTTACGAGCAGTACTTC.

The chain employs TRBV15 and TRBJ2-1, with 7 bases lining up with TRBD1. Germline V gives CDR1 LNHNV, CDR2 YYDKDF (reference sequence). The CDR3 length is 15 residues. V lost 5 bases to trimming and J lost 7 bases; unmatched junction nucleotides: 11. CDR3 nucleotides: TGTGCCACCAGCGATCCTCAGGGGGAAGTTAATGAGCAGTTCTTC. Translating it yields CATSDPQGEVNEQFF.

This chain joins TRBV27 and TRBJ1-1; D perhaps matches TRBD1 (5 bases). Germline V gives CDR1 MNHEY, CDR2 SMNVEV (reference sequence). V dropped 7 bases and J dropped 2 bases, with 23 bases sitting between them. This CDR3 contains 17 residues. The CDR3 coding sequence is TGTGCCAGCATCCCCGGGAGTGCAGGGTTGGTAAACACTGAAGCTTTCTTT. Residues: CASIPGSAGLVNTEAFF.